This T cell receptor (beta chain) was observed in a study of shared clonotypes between healthy human individuals. At the level of the study: Participating donors consisted of two women and a few men aged 18 to 49. Points from the study as a whole: Across subsets, estimated richness was generally greater for naive than for memory populations. Non-shared clonotypes had lower generation probabilities than clonotypes shared by all four sorted-subset donors.

The germline gives CDR1 SEHNR, CDR2 FQNEAQ (reference sequence). The CDR3 consists of 16 residues. Trimming removed 6 bases at V and 0 bases at J, with 17 bases between. The count of this clone is one. As yet, its antigen is unknown. Libraries were prepared by immunoSEQ multiplex PCR; TCRdb keeps only in-frame clonotypes and omits some of them. The sample includes some 740,000 clones, 85% to 95% of them seen just once. Naive CD8 cells, CD45RO-negative and positively selected for CCR7, excluded terminally differentiated effector memory CD45RA+ cells. The chain uses TRBV7-9 and TRBJ1-1; D remains unclear. The sequence was obtained from a man aged 30-40 years in good health. The material sequenced was naive CD8+ T cells sorted from blood. This chain's CDR3 is CASSFTFRALNTEAFF. The CDR3 nucleotides read TGTGCCAGCAGTTTTACCTTCCGGGCCTTGAACACTGAAGCTTTCTTT.